The 21 T cell receptor beta chains in this list originate from one sample, sequenced in a study of memory CD4+ T cells and cytomegalovirus serostatus. The sort gate was single viable CD3+CD4+CD8-CD45RO+ cells for memory CD4+ T cells. TCRdb's copy holds only in-frame clones and misses some; the assay was immunoSEQ multiplex PCR. The sample consists of tens of thousands of clones, around 77% of them appearing once. Sequencing was done on a sample of memory CD4+ T cells from blood. All receptors come from an adult in good health and CMV-seronegative.

This clone was recorded a few times. Other DNA sequences within the sample encode an identical CDR3. The rearrangement uses TRBV7-9 and TRBJ1-4; TRBD1 is a possible D gene (6 bases). The V gene lost 3 bases and the J gene lost 5 bases, with 7 bases spanning the gap. CDR3 length equals 13 residues. Germline V lookup: CDR1 SEHNR, CDR2 FQNEAQ (reference sequence). The CDR3 DNA is TGTGCCAGCAGCTTGGACAGAAATGAAAAACTGTTTTTT. Translating gives CASSLDRNEKLFF.

The chain employs TRBV4-3 and TRBJ1-3; D is uncertain. The CDR3 runs 16 residues. V dropped 0 bases and J dropped 0 bases, with 9 bases sitting between them. The germline V gene has CDR1 LGHNA and CDR2 YSLEER. The CDR3 DNA reads TGCGCCAGCAGCCAAGATTTGGGGTACTCTGGAAACACCATATATTTT. Encoded protein: CASSQDLGYSGNTIYF.

The rearrangement joins TRBV7-9 to TRBJ2-5; D uncertain. The germline CDR1 and CDR2 sequences are SEHNR and FQNEAQ (reference sequence). The CDR3 is made up of 13 amino acids. Trimming pared 3 bases from V and 1 base from J, leaving 6 bases between. The CDR3 DNA reads TGTGCCAGCAGCTTGGTTGGCCAAGAGACCCAGTACTTC. Translating gives CASSLVGQETQYF.

This clone was detected a few times. The V call is TRBV27, the J call TRBJ1-3; 7 nucleotides agree with TRBD1. CDR3 length: 15 residues. Per the germline V gene, CDR1 is MNHEY and CDR2 is SMNVEV (reference sequence). The J segment lost 4 bases and the V segment lost 6 bases, leaving 9 bases of the junction unmatched. CDR3 amino acids: CASRTGGDSGNTIYF. CDR3 coding DNA: TGTGCCAGCAGAACCGGGGGGGACAGCGGAAACACCATATATTTT.

This clone was counted only a few times. CDR3 in amino acids: CAWSSQAYTEAFF. Here the CDR3 DNA reads TGTGCCTGGAGCTCACAGGCCTACACTGAAGCTTTCTTT. This chain joins TRBV30 and TRBJ1-1; D is possibly TRBD1 (5 bases). The CDR3 sequence is 13 residues long. V was shortened by 3 bases and J by 3 bases, with 11 bases between the two germline ends. Germline V gives CDR1 GTSNPN, CDR2 SVGIG (reference sequence).

The V and J genes are TRBV2 and TRBJ2-3, with D perhaps TRBD1 or TRBD2 (5 bases each). CDR3 size: 18 residues. The V end lost 6 bases, the J end lost 2 bases, and 24 bases lay between the germline ends. Germline V CDR1 and CDR2: SNHLY, FYNNEI. The CDR3 sequence: CASSQVGTSEGHTDTQYF. CDR3 bases: TGTGCCAGCAGCCAAGTGGGGACGTCTGAGGGCCACACAGATACGCAGTATTTT.

The chain has TRBV7-2 and TRBJ2-6; TRBD1 might be the D (5 bases). CDR3 length: 16 residues. Germline CDR1 is SGHTA and CDR2 is FQGNSA. V lost 0 bases to trimming and J lost 3 bases, with 9 bases between them. The CDR3 is CASSLASGFGANVLTF. For the CDR3, the DNA is TGTGCCAGCAGCTTAGCCTCAGGGTTTGGGGCCAACGTCCTGACTTTC.

The chain carries TRBV7-6 and TRBJ2-3; D not resolved. Trimming cost V 0 bases and J 6 bases, with 10 bases left between them. The CDR3 length is 14 residues. Per the germline V gene, CDR1 is SGHVS and CDR2 is FNYEAQ. CDR3 in amino acids: CASSLASRVDTQYF. The DNA of the CDR3 is TGTGCCAGCAGCTTAGCGAGTAGGGTCGATACGCAGTATTTT.

This chain connects TRBV7-2 to TRBJ2-7, with 9 bases fitting TRBD2. V gave up 5 bases and J gave up 5 bases; unmatched junction bases: 10. Germline V CDR1 and CDR2: SGHTA, FQGNSA. CDR3 length equals 15 residues. The CDR3 DNA reads as TGTGCCAGCAGCCTCCCTTTAGCGGGAGTCCACGAGCAGTACTTC. It encodes CASSLPLAGVHEQYF.

The chain is built from TRBV27 and TRBJ1-5; D is possibly TRBD1 (6 bases). This CDR3 spans 15 amino acids. Trimming pared 6 bases from V and 2 bases from J, leaving 14 bases between. Looked up from germline, CDR1 is MNHEY and CDR2 is SMNVEV (reference sequence). The chain's CDR3 is CASRPQQGRNQPQHF. CDR3 bases: TGTGCCAGCAGGCCCCAACAGGGACGCAATCAGCCCCAGCATTTT.

The rearrangement links TRBV14 to TRBJ2-3, with unresolved D. The CDR3 is made up of 11 amino acids. With 6 bases removed from V and 2 bases from J, the gap between germline ends came to 3 bases. Per the germline V gene, CDR1 is SGHDN and CDR2 is FVKESK. As DNA, the CDR3 is TGTGCCAGCAGTTACACAGATACGCAGTATTTT. As protein: CASSYTDTQYF. The full variable domain, with the rest looked up from reference TRBV14 and TRBJ2-3, is EAGVTQFPSHSVIEKGQTVTLRCDPISGHDNLYWYRRVMGKEIKFLLHFVKESKQDESGMPNNRFLAERTGGTYSTLKVQPAELEDSGVYFCASSYTDTQYFGPGTRLTVL.

The V and J genes are TRBV25-1 and TRBJ1-3, with a weak D call TRBD1 (6 bases). Germline values: CDR1 MGHDK, CDR2 SYGVNS. The CDR3 contains 16 residues. The germline V and J ends were trimmed by 3 bases and 4 bases, with 16 bases remaining between them. CDR3 coding DNA: TGTGCCAGCAGTGACCGCGTTGGGGGCGCCGGAAACACCATATATTTT. It translates to CASSDRVGGAGNTIYF.

The J gene is TRBJ1-1, the V gene TRBV6-5; D not certain. With 2 bases removed from V and 0 bases from J, the gap between germline ends came to 7 bases. CDR3 length: 14 residues. From germline, CDR1 is MNHEY and CDR2 SVGAGI. The CDR3 DNA sequence: TGTGCCAGCAGTTACGGGCAGGTGAACACTGAAGCTTTCTTT. As protein: CASSYGQVNTEAFF.

The chain couples TRBV7-2 to TRBJ2-2; TRBD2 is a possible D gene (5 bases). Deletions cut 2 bases from V and 9 bases from J, with 13 bases between. The CDR3 runs to 14 residues. CDR1 is SGHTA, CDR2 FQGNSA, per germline. The CDR3 nucleotides are TGTGCCAGCAGCTTAAATAGTGACGGGAGGGAGCTGTTTTTT. Its translation: CASSLNSDGRELFF. Drawing the rest from reference TRBV7-2 and TRBJ2-2, the complete variable domain is GAGVSQSPSNKVTEKGKDVELRCDPISGHTALYWYRQSLGQGLEFLIYFQGNSAPDKSGLPSDRFSAERTGGSVSTLTIQRTQQEDSAVYLCASSLNSDGRELFFGEGSRLTVL.

This clone was counted between two and nine times. The chain has TRBV5-1 and TRBJ1-1; D might be TRBD1 (5 bases). The CDR3 sequence is 18 residues long. Trimming stripped 1 base from V and 1 base from J, with 20 bases between. CDR1 and CDR2 from the germline V gene are SGHRS and YFSETQ. The CDR3 DNA sequence: TGCGCCAGCAGCTTGCTCTCCCCTTTTTCCCAGGGGAACACTGAAGCTTTCTTT. It is translated as CASSLLSPFSQGNTEAFF.

This chain uses TRBV4-1 with TRBJ1-5; D uncertain. The ends were cut back, 2 bases at V and 0 bases at J, with 14 bases in the middle. The CDR3 extends over 17 amino acids. CDR1 and CDR2 from the germline V gene are MGHRA and YSYEKL. CDR3: CASSQQMRQNSNQPQHF. The CDR3 nucleotides are TGCGCCAGCAGCCAACAGATGCGACAAAATAGCAATCAGCCCCAGCATTTT.

This sequence joins TRBV5-1 and TRBJ2-1; perhaps TRBD2 as D (6 bases). Per germline, CDR1 SGHRS and CDR2 YFSETQ. Trimming took off 4 bases at V and 6 bases at J, with 11 bases between the two ends. The CDR3 totals 13 residues. CDR3 protein: CASSPRRGNEQFF. CDR3 nucleotides: TGCGCCAGCAGCCCCCGGCGGGGCAATGAGCAGTTCTTC. The variable domain in full, completed from reference TRBV5-1 and TRBJ2-1, reads KAGVTQTPRYLIKTRGQQVTLSCSPISGHRSVSWYQQTPGQGLQFLFEYFSETQRNKGNFPGRFSGRQFSNSRSEMNVSTLELGDSALYLCASSPRRGNEQFFGPGTRLTVL.

This chain uses TRBV5-1 with TRBJ2-1; TRBD1 might be the D (5 bases). Trimming took off 0 bases at V and 12 bases at J, with 19 bases between the two ends. Germline V gene sequence: CDR1 SGHRS, CDR2 YFSETQ. CDR3 size: 15 residues. CDR3 in DNA: TGCGCCAGCAGCTTGGCGCAGGGAATGTACGTTAGGCAGTTCTTC. This gives the protein CASSLAQGMYVRQFF.

The chain joins TRBV4-3 to TRBJ2-3; D is undetermined. This CDR3 is built from 13 residues. Germline V gives CDR1 LGHNA, CDR2 YSLEER. V was trimmed by 4 bases and J by 4 bases, leaving 9 bases between them. The CDR3 is CASSPHIADTQYF. CDR3 nucleotides: TGCGCCAGCAGCCCCCACATAGCAGATACGCAGTATTTT.

This clone was counted only a few times. CDR3 DNA sequence: TGTGCCAGCAGTTTTCCAGGGGGAAAACTGTTTTTT. The encoded protein is CASSFPGGKLFF. This chain connects TRBV27 to TRBJ1-4; TRBD1 matches 7 bases. The trim removed 3 bases at V and 10 bases at J, leaving 2 bases unmatched. Germline CDR1 and CDR2: MNHEY and SMNVEV (reference sequence). This CDR3 has 12 residues.

The rearrangement uses TRBV7-2 and TRBJ2-3, with D possibly matching TRBD1 (5 bases). This CDR3 contains 16 residues. In germline, CDR1 is SGHTA, CDR2 FQGNSA. Deletions cut 0 bases from V and 4 bases from J, with 14 bases between. The CDR3 region has the DNA TGTGCCAGCAGCTTAGCAGTCTGGCAGGGCGCAGATACGCAGTATTTT. It codes for CASSLAVWQGADTQYF.